The source of this TCR beta chain is a study of cytomegalovirus exposure and HLA in healthy donors. Primers included in the PCR were 60 Vbeta and 13 Jbeta primers. Sequencing used immunoSEQ multiplex PCR; TCRdb keeps in-frame clones, though not all of them. The sample has approximately 110,000 clones, 70% to 80% seen once. This receptor was taken from a woman in her thirties or forties in good health and CMV-seronegative. Input material: PBMCs.

CDR3 DNA sequence: TGCGCCAGCAGCCCACAACTAGCGGGAGCGGTAGATACGCAGTATTTT. Protein product: CASSPQLAGAVDTQYF. This chain joins TRBV4-3 and TRBJ2-3; 11 nucleotides line up with TRBD2. This CDR3 has 16 residues. In germline, CDR1 is LGHNA, CDR2 YSLEER. The junction had 8 bases not matched to a gene; V was cut back by 4 bases and J by 5 bases.